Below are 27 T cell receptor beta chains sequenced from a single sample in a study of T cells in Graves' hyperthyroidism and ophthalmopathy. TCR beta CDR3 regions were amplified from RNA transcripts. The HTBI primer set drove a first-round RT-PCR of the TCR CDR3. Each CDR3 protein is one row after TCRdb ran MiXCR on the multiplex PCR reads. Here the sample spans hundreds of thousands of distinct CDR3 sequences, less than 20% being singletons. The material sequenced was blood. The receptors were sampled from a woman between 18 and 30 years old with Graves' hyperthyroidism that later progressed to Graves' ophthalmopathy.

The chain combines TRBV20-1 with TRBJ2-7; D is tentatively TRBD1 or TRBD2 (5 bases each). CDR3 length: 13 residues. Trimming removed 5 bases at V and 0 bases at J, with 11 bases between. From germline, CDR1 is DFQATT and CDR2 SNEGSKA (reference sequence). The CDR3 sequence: CSALGPSSYEQYF. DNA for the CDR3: TGCAGTGCTTTGGGACCAAGCTCCTACGAGCAGTACTTC.

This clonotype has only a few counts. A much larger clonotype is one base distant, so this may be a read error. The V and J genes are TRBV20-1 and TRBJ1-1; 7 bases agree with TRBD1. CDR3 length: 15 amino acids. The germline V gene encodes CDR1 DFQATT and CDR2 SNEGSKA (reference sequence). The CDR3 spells CSARDPAGQNPEAFF. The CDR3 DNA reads TGCAGTGCTAGAGATCCGGCGGGACAGAACCCTGAAGCTTTCTTT.

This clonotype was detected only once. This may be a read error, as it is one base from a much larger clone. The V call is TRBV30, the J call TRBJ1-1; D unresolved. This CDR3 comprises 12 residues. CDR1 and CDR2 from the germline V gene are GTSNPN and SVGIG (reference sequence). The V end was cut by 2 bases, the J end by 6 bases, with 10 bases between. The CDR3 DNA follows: TGTGCCTGGAGTTTTCGCAGCTCTGAAGCTTTCTTT. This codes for CAWSFRSSEAFF.

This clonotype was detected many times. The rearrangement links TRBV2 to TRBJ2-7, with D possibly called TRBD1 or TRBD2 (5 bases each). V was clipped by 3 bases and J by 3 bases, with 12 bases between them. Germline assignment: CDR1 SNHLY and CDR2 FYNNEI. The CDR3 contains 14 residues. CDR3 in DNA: TGTGCCAGCAGTGATAACGGTGGGGGCTACGAGCAGTACTTC. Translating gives CASSDNGGGYEQYF.

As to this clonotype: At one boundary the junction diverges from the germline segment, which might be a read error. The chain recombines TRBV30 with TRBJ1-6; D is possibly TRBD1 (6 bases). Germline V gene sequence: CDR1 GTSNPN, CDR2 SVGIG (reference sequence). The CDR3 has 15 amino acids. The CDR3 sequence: CAWSVQGRVNSPRHF. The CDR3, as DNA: TGTGCCTGGAGTGTACAGGGCAGGGTGAACTCACCCCGCCACTTT.

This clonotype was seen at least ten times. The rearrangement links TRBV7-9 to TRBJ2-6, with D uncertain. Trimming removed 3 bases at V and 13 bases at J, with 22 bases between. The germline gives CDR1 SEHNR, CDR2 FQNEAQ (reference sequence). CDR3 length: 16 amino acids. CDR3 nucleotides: TGTGCCAGCAGCTTCCAGGCTCTACGGTTAGGTCAGGTCCTGACTTTC. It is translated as CASSFQALRLGQVLTF.

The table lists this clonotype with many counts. Here the CDR3 reads CASARDRGSGNEQFF. CDR3 DNA: TGTGCCAGCGCTCGGGACAGGGGTTCGGGGAATGAGCAGTTCTTC. The chain employs TRBV28 and TRBJ2-1, with 10 bases lining up with TRBD1. CDR1 is MDHEN, CDR2 SYDVKM, per germline. The CDR3 contains 15 residues. The J segment lost 7 bases and the V segment lost 8 bases, leaving 11 bases of the junction unmatched.

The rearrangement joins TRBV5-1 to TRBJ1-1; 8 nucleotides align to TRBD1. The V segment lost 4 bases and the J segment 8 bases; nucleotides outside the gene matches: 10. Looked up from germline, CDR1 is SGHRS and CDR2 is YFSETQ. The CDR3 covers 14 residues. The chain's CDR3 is CASSTGTGGVEAFF. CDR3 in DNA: TGCGCCAGCAGCACCGGGACAGGAGGAGTGGAAGCTTTCTTT.

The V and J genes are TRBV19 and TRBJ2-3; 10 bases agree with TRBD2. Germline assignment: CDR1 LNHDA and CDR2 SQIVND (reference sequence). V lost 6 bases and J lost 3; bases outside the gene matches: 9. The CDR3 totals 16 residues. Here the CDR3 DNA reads TGTGCCAGTAGGACCACCGGGACTAGCGTGACAGATACGCAGTATTTT. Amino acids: CASRTTGTSVTDTQYF.

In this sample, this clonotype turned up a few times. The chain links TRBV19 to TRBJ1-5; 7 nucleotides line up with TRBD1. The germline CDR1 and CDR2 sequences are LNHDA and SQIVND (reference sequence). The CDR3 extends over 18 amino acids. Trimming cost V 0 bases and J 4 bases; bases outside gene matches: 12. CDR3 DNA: TGTGCCAGTAGTATAGACAACCGAGGGGGCGGGAGGAATCAGCCCCAGCATTTT. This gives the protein CASSIDNRGGGRNQPQHF.

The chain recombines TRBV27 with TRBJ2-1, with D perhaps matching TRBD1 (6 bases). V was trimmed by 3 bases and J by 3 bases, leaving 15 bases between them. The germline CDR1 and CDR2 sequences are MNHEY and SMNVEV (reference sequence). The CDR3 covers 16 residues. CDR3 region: CASSLSWGPLYNEQFF. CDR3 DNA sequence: TGTGCCAGCAGTTTGAGTTGGGGGCCCCTCTACAATGAGCAGTTCTTC.

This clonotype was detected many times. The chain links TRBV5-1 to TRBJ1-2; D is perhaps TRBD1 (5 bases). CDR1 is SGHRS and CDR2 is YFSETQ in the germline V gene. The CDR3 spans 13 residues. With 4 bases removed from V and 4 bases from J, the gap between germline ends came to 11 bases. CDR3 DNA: TGCGCCAGCAGCCGGGCAGGGATCTATGGCTACACCTTC. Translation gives CASSRAGIYGYTF.

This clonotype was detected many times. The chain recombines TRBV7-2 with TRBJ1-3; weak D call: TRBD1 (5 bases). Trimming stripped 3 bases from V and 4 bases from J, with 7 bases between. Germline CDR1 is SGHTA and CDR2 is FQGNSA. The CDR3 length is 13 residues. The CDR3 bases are TGTGCCAGCAGCTTGGGACCCGGAAACACCATATATTTT. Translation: CASSLGPGNTIYF.

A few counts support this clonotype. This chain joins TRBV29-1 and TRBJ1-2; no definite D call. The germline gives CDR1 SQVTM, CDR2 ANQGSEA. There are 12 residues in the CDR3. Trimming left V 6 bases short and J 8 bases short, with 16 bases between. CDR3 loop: CSVARGGKGYTF. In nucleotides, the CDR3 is TGCAGCGTCGCACGGGGTGGAAAGGGCTACACCTTC.

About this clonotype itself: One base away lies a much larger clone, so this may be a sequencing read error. Here the CDR3 reads CASNPRTGPRSTEAFF. The CDR3 region has the DNA TGCGCCAGCAACCCCCGGACAGGGCCGAGGAGCACTGAAGCTTTCTTT. The V call is TRBV5-1, the J call TRBJ1-1; 8 bases agree with TRBD1. Germline loops: CDR1 SGHRS, CDR2 YFSETQ. The CDR3 totals 16 residues. V trimming: 6 bases; J trimming: 4 bases; junction bases outside the gene matches: 14.

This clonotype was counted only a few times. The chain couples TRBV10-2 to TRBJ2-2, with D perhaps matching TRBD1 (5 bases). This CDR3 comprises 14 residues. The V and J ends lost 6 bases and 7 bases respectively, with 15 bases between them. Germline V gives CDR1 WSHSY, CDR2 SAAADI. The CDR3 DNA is TGCGCCAGCAGCTCCACAGGACGAATCGGGGAGCTGTTTTTT. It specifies CASSSTGRIGELFF.

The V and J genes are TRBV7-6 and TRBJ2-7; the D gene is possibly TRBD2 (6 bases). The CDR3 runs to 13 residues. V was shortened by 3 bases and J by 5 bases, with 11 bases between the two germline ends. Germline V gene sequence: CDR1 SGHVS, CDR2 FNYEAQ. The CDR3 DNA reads TGTGCCAGCAGCTTTCGGGGGTTCGACGAGCAGTACTTC. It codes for CASSFRGFDEQYF.

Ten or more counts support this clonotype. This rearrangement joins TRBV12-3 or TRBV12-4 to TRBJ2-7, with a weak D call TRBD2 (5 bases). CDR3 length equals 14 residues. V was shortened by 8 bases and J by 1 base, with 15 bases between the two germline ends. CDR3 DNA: TGTGCCAGCCGGCCAGTGGGAGCGTCCTACGAGCAGTACTTC. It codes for CASRPVGASYEQYF.

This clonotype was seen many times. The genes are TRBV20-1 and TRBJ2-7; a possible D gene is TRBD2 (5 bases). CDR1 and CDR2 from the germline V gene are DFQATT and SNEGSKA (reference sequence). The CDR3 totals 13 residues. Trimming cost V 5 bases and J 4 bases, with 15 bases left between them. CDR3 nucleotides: TGCAGTGCTGGGCCAGGACTGTATTACGAGCAGTACTTC. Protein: CSAGPGLYYEQYF.

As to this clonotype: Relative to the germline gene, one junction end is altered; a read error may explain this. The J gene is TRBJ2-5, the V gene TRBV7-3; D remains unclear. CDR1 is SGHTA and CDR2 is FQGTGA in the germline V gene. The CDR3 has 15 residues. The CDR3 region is CASSSLGVGQEAQYF. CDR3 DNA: TGTGCCAGCAGCTCCCTCGGTGTGGGCCAAGAGGCCCAGTACTTC.

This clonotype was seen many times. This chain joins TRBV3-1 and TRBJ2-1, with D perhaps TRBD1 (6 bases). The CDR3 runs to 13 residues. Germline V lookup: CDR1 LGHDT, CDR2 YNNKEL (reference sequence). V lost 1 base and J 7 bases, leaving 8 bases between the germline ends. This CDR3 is CASSQATGNEQFF. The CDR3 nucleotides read TGTGCCAGCAGCCAAGCGACAGGAAATGAGCAGTTCTTC.

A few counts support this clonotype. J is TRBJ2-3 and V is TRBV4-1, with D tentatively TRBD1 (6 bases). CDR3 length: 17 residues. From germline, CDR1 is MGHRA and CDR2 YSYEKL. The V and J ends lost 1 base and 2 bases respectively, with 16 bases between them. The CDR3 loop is CASSQVLVGAVTDTQYF. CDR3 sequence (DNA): TGCGCCAGCAGCCAAGTCCTTGTGGGGGCAGTCACAGATACGCAGTATTTT.

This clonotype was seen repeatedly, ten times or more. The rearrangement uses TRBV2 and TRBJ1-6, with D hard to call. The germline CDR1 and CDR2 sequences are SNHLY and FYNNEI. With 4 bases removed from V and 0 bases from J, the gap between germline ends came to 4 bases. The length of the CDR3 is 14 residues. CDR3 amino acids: CASSAGSYNSPLHF. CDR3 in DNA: TGTGCCAGCAGTGCAGGCTCCTATAATTCACCCCTCCACTTT.

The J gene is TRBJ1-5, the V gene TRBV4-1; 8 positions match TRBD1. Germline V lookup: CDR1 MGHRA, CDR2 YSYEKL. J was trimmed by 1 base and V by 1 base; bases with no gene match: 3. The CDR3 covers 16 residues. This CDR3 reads CASSQVRGQSNQPQHF. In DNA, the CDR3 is TGCGCCAGCAGCCAAGTCAGGGGGCAGAGCAATCAGCCCCAGCATTTT.

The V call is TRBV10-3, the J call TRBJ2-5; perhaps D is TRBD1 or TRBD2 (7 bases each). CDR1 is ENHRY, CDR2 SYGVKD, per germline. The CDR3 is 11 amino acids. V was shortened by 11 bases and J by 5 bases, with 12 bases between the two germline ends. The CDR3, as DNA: TGTGCCGCCAGGGGGGGGGAGACCCAGTACTTC. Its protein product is CAARGGETQYF.

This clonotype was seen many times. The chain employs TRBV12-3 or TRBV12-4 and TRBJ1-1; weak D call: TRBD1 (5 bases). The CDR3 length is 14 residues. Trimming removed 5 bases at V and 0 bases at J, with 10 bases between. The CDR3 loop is CASSAGTVNTEAFF. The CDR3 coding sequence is TGTGCCAGCAGTGCCGGGACGGTGAACACTGAAGCTTTCTTT.

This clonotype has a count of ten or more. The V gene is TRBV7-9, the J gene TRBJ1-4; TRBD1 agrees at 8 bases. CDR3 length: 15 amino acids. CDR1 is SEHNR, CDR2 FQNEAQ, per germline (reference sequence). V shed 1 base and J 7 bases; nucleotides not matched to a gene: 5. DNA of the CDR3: TGTGCCAGCAGCTTAGTTACGGGACAGGCTGAAAAACTGTTTTTT. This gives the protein CASSLVTGQAEKLFF.